A selection of T cell receptor beta chains follows, all from one sample in a study of tumor-infiltrating lymphocytes in primary liver carcinoma. TCRdb ran MiXCR on the multiplex PCR reads and lists one entry per CDR3 protein. The sample shows about 97,000 distinct CDR3 sequences, about 62% of them seen only once. The sample taken for sequencing was liver tumor tissue from sampling region 2. These receptors were obtained from a woman in her fifties or sixties with primary liver carcinoma and hepatitis B virus infection. Both conserved end residues are part of each CDR3. A D gene is named only where the DNA matches it firmly. Clone size is given for some rows only: seen once, a few or many times, or a class if the clone is expanded.

abundance	v_gene	d_gene	len	j_gene	CDR3aa	CDR3nt
once	TRBV12-3/TRBV12-4	-	15	TRBJ1-1	CASTILGRGYTEAIF	TGTGCCAGCACCATATTGGGCCGGGGGTACACTGAAGCTATCTTT
many	TRBV30	-	12	TRBJ1-2	CAWSDADYGYTF	TGTGCCTGGAGTGACGCTGACTATGGCTACACCTTC
-	TRBV11-2	-	17	TRBJ2-1	CANSLTHGQRYMGEQFF	TGTGCCAACAGCTTAACCCACGGACAGAGGTACATGGGTGAGCAGTTCTTC
once	TRBV11-2	-	11	TRBJ2-3	CASSRASTQYF	TGTGCCAGCAGCCGTGCGAGTACGCAGTATTTT
-	TRBV7-9	-	12	TRBJ1-2	CTSCSTEDGYTF	TGTACCAGCTGCTCCACCGAGGATGGCTACACCTTC
many	TRBV29-1	-	10	TRBJ1-2	CSVDNYGYTF	TGCAGCGTTGATAACTATGGCTACACCTTC
medium-sized	TRBV11-2	-	13	TRBJ1-1	CASSRSAGVEAFF	TGTGCCAGCAGCCGAAGCGCAGGGGTAGAAGCTTTCTTT
-	TRBV29-1	TRBD2	15	TRBJ2-3	CSATDSGRGADMQYF	TGCAGCGCAACAGATAGCGGGAGAGGGGCAGATATGCAGTATTTT
-	TRBV5-5	TRBD2	17	TRBJ2-4	CASSLAGSSGLEDIQYF	TGTGCCAGCAGTTTAGCGGGGTCTAGCGGCCTTGAGGACATTCAGTACTTC
many	TRBV29-1	-	14	TRBJ2-1	CSVATSPLGGEQFF	TGCAGCGTTGCCACTAGCCCCCTCGGGGGTGAGCAGTTCTTC
-	TRBV11-2	-	16	TRBJ1-2	CTSSLRDTGPYYDYIF	TGTACCAGCAGCTTAAGAGATACAGGGCCCTATTATGACTACATCTTC
many	TRBV5-1	TRBD1	11	TRBJ1-1	CASTGDTEAFF	TGCGCCAGTACAGGGGACACTGAAGCTTTCTTT
many	TRBV5-8	-	14	TRBJ2-4	CASSFEQTKNIQYF	TGTGCCAGCAGCTTCGAACAGACTAAAAACATTCAGTACTTC
-	TRBV4-1	-	16	TRBJ2-7	CASSQDSHSLSCEQYF	TGTGCCAGCAGCCAAGATAGTCATAGCCTCTCCTGCGAGCAGTACTTC
-	TRBV4-1	TRBD1	17	TRBJ2-3	CASGQDPYRGRADTQYF	TGCGCCAGCGGCCAAGATCCCTACAGGGGGCGAGCGGATACGCAGTATTTC
-	TRBV29-1	-	14	TRBJ1-3	CSFETSTSGNTTYF	TGCAGCTTCGAGACCTCGACCTCTGGAAACACCACATATTTT
-	TRBV6-1	-	20	TRBJ2-1	CASILRTTGTKLASYNEQFF	TGTGCCAGCATCCTCCGGACTACCGGGACGAAACTCGCCTCCTACAATGAGCAGTTCTTC
-	TRBV11-2	TRBD1	17	TRBJ2-1	CASSLRPGQRLYNEQFF	TGTGCCAGCAGCTTACGACCGGGACAGAGACTCTATAATGAACAGTTCTTC
-	TRBV11-3	-	14	TRBJ2-3	CASSHRTDTDTLYF	TGTGCCAGCAGCCACCGGACAGACACAGATACGCTGTATTTT
few	TRBV19	-	14	TRBJ2-2	CASSILDAAGELFF	TGTGCCAGTAGTATCCTAGACGCTGCCGGGGAGCTGTTTTTT
many	TRBV5-1	TRBD2	17	TRBJ2-1	CASSPGLAGGITNEQFF	TGCGCCAGCAGCCCTGGACTAGCGGGAGGGATAACGAATGAGCAGTTCTTC
-	TRBV10-2	-	15	TRBJ2-5	CAIKLRRGASETQYF	TGCGCCATCAAACTACGCAGGGGGGCGTCAGAGACCCAGTACTTT
many	TRBV6-1	-	13	TRBJ2-2	CASSVSNTGELFF	TGTGCCAGCAGCGTATCCAACACCGGGGAGCTGTTTTTT
-	TRBV11-2	-	18	TRBJ2-5	CASSMTPSENPNQETQYF	TGTGCTAGCAGCATGACGCCTAGCGAGAACCCCAACCAAGAGACCCAGTACTTC
many	TRBV5-4	-	13	TRBJ2-1	CASRRLVDNEQFF	TGTGCCAGCAGGAGACTGGTAGACAATGAGCAGTTCTTC
few	TRBV11-2	-	15	TRBJ2-1	CVSSLRPAESGEQFF	TGTGTCAGCAGCCTCAGGCCAGCGGAGTCGGGTGAGCAGTTCTTT
few	TRBV6-5	-	13	TRBJ1-2	CTSSYGGSYGYTF	TGTACTAGCAGTTACGGGGGATCCTATGGCTACACCTTC
-	TRBV29-1	-	11	TRBJ2-1	CSVNRGNELFF	TGCAGCGTTAATCGGGGGAATGAGCTGTTCTTC
once	TRBV20-1	-	12	TRBJ1-2	CRPMDANYGYTF	TGCAGGCCCATGGACGCCAACTATGGCTACACCTTC
-	TRBV6-1	TRBD2	16	TRBJ2-5	CASSPKRLAGDDTQYF	TGTGCCAGCAGCCCAAAACGGCTAGCGGGAGACGATACTCAGTACTTC
many	TRBV12-3/TRBV12-4	-	15	TRBJ1-2	CASSLAGLGNYGYTF	TGTGCCAGCAGTTTAGCGGGACTGGGGAACTATGGCTACACCTTC
few	TRBV11-1	TRBD2	16	TRBJ2-2	CASSHLSAGGAGELFF	TGTGCCAGTAGCCACTTAAGTGCGGGAGGGGCCGGGGAGCTGTTTTTT
once	TRBV11-2	-	15	TRBJ1-2	CASSPRLTENCGYTF	TGTGCCAGCAGCCCCCGCCTGACAGAAAACTGTGGCTACACTTTC
many	TRBV5-1	-	13	TRBJ1-1	CASSPDGTFEAFF	TGCGCCAGCAGCCCCGATGGGACCTTTGAAGCTTTCTTT
-	TRBV11-2	TRBD2	16	TRBJ2-2	CASNVNSRLAGGELFF	TGTGCCAGCAACGTAAACTCGCGACTAGCTGGCGGGGAGCTGTTTTTT
-	TRBV28	-	17	TRBJ2-3	CASSSAVGRGSTDTQYF	TGTGCCAGCAGCTCCGCTGTCGGGCGGGGTAGCACAGATACGCAGTATTTT
-	TRBV5-1	-	16	TRBJ2-1	CTSSLLSGGTYNEQFF	TGCACCAGCAGCTTGTTGTCGGGGGGCACCTACAATGAGCAGTTCTTC
few	TRBV14	TRBD1	19	TRBJ2-7	CASSLQKGQGRVLTDEQHF	TGTGCCAGCAGCCTACAAAAAGGACAGGGAAGAGTCCTGACCGACGAGCAGCACTTC
-	TRBV6-1	-	15	TRBJ1-1	CVSSASEGGGTEAFF	TGTGTCAGCAGTGCCTCGGAAGGTGGGGGCACTGAAGCTTTCTTT
many	TRBV28	-	16	TRBJ2-2	CASSVGTATNTGELFF	TGTGCCAGCAGTGTAGGGACGGCCACTAACACCGGGGAGCTGTTTTTT
many	TRBV12-3/TRBV12-4	TRBD1	16	TRBJ2-7	CASSSRDRGRIYEQYF	TGTGCCAGCAGTTCCAGGGACAGGGGGCGTATCTACGAGCAGTACTTC
-	TRBV11-3	TRBD2	15	TRBJ2-3	CVSSLHPLAGDTQYF	TGTGTCAGCAGCTTACATCCACTAGCGGGTGATACTCAGTATTTT
-	TRBV11-3	-	11	TRBJ2-3	CASRYTHIQYF	TGTGCCAGCAGATACACACATATACAGTATTTT
once	TRBV2	TRBD1	16	TRBJ2-3	CASSATDRGGTDTQYF	TGTGCCAGCAGTGCCACGGACAGGGGAGGAACGGATACGCAGTATTTT
once	TRBV12-3/TRBV12-4	-	16	TRBJ2-2	CASTKGDGQNTGKLFF	TGTGCCAGCACCAAAGGGGACGGACAGAACACCGGGAAGCTGTTTTTT
-	TRBV12-3/TRBV12-4	TRBD2	15	TRBJ2-1	CASKVDSGYYNEQFF	TGTGCCAGCAAGGTGGATAGCGGGTACTACAATGAACAGTTCTTC
-	TRBV5-1	-	13	TRBJ2-5	CASSPGAQETQYF	TGCGCCAGCAGCCCCGGGGCCCAAGAGACCCAGTACTTC
many	TRBV6-2/TRBV6-3	-	14	TRBJ2-1	CASSSQLVYNEQFF	TGTGCCAGCAGTTCCCAACTGGTCTACAATGAGCAGTTCTTC
-	TRBV2	-	14	TRBJ2-2	CASMRCEGAGELFF	TGTGCCAGCATGCGGTGTGAGGGCGCCGGGGAGCTGTTTTTT
many	TRBV28	-	14	TRBJ2-2	CASRIQGDTGELFF	TGTGCCAGCAGGATACAGGGTGACACCGGGGAGCTGTTTTTT
-	TRBV11-3	-	13	TRBJ2-7	CAISLDRTDDQCF	TGTGCCATCAGCTTAGATCGGACCGACGATCAGTGCTTC
many	TRBV29-1	-	12	TRBJ2-7	CSVPNPGVGQYF	TGCAGCGTGCCGAACCCGGGAGTGGGGCAGTACTTC
many	TRBV12-3/TRBV12-4	TRBD2	15	TRBJ2-1	CASSLAGLAGGEQFF	TGTGCCAGCAGTTTAGCCGGGCTAGCGGGAGGGGAGCAGTTCTTC
few	TRBV5-1	TRBD2	18	TRBJ2-1	CASSLEIIAGGAPNEQFF	TGCGCCAGCAGCCTCGAAATAATAGCGGGAGGGGCCCCTAATGAGCAGTTCTTC
-	TRBV12-3/TRBV12-4	-	12	TRBJ1-1	CASSRGLKGAFF	TGCGCCAGCAGCCGGGGCCTCAAGGGGGCTTTCTTT
-	TRBV11-3	-	13	TRBJ2-1	CVSSSRLALEEFF	TGTGTCAGCAGCTCACGACTGGCGCTTGAGGAGTTCTTC
-	TRBV4-1	TRBD2	16	TRBJ2-2	CASSQQAGVDTGELFF	TGCGCCAGCAGCCAACAAGCGGGAGTTGACACCGGGGAGCTGTTTTTT
many	TRBV6-5	-	16	TRBJ1-6	CASSYSMRGSNSPLHF	TGTGCCAGCAGTTACTCGATGAGGGGTAGTAATTCACCCCTCCACTTT